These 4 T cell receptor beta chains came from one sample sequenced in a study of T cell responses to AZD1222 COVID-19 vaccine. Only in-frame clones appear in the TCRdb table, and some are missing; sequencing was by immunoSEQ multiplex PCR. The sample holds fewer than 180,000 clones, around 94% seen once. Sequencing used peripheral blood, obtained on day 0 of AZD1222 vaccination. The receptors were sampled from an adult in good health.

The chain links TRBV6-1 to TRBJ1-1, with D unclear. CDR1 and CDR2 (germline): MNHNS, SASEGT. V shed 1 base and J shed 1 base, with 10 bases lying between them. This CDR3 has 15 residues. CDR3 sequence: CASSEVRTRNTEAFF. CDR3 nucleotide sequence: TGTGCCAGCAGTGAAGTCCGGACTCGGAACACTGAAGCTTTCTTT.

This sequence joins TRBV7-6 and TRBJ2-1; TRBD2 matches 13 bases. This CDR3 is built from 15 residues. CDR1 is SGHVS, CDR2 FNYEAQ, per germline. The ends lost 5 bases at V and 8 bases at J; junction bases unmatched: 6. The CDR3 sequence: CASSHTSGGAYEQFF. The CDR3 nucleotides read TGTGCCAGCAGCCATACTAGCGGGGGGGCCTATGAGCAGTTCTTC.

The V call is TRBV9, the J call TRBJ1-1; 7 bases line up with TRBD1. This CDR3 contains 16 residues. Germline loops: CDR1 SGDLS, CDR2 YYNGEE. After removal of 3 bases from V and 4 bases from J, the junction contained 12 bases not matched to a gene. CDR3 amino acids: CASSDTQGRGSTEAFF. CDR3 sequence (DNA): TGTGCCAGCAGCGATACACAGGGGCGTGGGAGCACTGAAGCTTTCTTT. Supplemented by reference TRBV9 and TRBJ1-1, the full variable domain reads DSGVTQTPKHLITATGQRVTLRCSPRSGDLSVYWYQQSLDQGLQFLIQYYNGEERAKGNILERFSAQQFPDLHSELNLSSLELGDSALYFCASSDTQGRGSTEAFFGQGTRLTVV.

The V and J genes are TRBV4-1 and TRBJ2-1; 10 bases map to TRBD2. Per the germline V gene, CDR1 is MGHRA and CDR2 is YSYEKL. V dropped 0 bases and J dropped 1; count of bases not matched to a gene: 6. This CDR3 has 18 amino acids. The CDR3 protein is CASSQESLAGVSYNEQFF. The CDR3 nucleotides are TGCGCCAGCAGCCAAGAGAGCCTAGCGGGAGTTTCCTACAATGAGCAGTTCTTC.